This T cell receptor (beta chain) was sequenced in a study of blood T cells in healthy people across ages. Notes on the study in general: Per million T cells, the diversity of TCR beta decreased roughly linearly as age advanced. Long-lived donors carried more naive CD4+ cells and greater diversity than aged donors.

Germline assignment: CDR1 DFQATT and CDR2 SNEGSKA (reference sequence). This CDR3 has 14 amino acids. J lost 7 bases, V lost 2 bases, and 8 bases had no gene match. Combining a sample-barcoded 5' primer with a J-beta primer mix, a second PCR ran for roughly 7 to 12 cycles. A single record per CDR3 protein comes from TCRdb applying MiXCR to the 5' RACE reads. The table shows fewer than 600,000 distinct CDR3 sequences, with around a quarter occurring only once. With regard to this clonotype: Its specificity is not known.

These same records also appear under a second study, on T cells of mothers and their children. That investigation notes: Each mother yielded more than 9 million TCR beta CDR3 reads. Each child yielded about 3 million reads.

Sequencing was done on a sample of blood. The sequence was obtained from a boy aged 2 to 10 in good health. V gene TRBV20-1 combines with J gene TRBJ2-7, with 10 bases lining up with TRBD2. Here the CDR3 reads CSARPTSGVGEQYF. The CDR3 coding sequence is TGCAGTGCTAGACCAACTAGCGGGGTTGGAGAGCAGTACTTC.